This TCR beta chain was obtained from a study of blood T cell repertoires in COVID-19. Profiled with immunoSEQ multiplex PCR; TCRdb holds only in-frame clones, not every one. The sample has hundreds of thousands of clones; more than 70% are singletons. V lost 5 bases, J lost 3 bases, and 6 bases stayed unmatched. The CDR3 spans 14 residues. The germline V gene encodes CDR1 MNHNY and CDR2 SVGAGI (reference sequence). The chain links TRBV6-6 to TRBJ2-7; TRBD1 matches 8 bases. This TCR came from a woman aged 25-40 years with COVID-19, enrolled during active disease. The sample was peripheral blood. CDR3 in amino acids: CASSTRTGSYEQYF. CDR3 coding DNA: TGTGCCAGCAGTACCCGGACAGGGAGCTACGAGCAGTACTTC.